Sequencing of this TCR beta chain was carried out in a study of blood T cell repertoires in COVID-19. About the research overall: Collection of acute and convalescent COVID-19 samples took place in the United States, Italy and Spain. The analysed material was cDNA or gDNA that came from T cells, B-cell-depleted T cells, or PBMCs.

Per the authors' pipeline: Quantification of nucleated cells was approximated via reference gene primer amplification. Assay used: immunoSEQ multiplex PCR; TCRdb lists only in-frame clones, some missing. The V and J calls and clone size are taken from that table; D and trimming were inferred from the DNA. The sample has about 520,000 clones; around 85% are singletons. Germline V gene sequence: CDR1 GTSNPN, CDR2 SVGIG (reference sequence). V gave up 5 bases and J gave up 5 bases; unmatched junction bases: 12. The length of the CDR3 is 15 residues. The J gene is TRBJ1-1, the V gene TRBV30; 9 bases are a match to TRBD1. Sequences were obtained from peripheral blood. The TCR comes from a human donor in a cohort sampled during active COVID-19. The CDR3 region has the DNA TGTGCCTGGGCGGACAGGGGCCCCCGGTGGACTGAAGCTTTCTTT. This translates into CAWADRGPRWTEAFF.